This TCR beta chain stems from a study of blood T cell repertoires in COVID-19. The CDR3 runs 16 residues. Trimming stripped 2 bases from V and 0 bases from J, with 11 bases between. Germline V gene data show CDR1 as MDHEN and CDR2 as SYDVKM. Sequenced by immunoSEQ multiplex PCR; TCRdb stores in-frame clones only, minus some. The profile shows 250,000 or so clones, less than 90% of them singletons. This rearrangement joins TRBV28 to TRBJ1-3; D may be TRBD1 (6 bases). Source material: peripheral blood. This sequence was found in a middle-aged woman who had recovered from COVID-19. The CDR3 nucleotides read TGTGCCAGCAGTTTAGATGGGGGACACTCTGGAAACACCATATATTTT. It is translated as CASSLDGGHSGNTIYF.